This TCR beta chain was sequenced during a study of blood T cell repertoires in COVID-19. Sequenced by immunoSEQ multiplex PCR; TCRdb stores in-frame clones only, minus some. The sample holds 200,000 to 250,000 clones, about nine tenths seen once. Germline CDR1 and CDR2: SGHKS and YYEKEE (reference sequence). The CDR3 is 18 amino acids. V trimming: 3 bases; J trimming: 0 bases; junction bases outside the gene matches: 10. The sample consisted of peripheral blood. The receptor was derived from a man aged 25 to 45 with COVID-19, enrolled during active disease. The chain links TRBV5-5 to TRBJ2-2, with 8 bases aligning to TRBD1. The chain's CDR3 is CASSSRIGQGANTGELFF. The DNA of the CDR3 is TGTGCCAGCAGCTCTAGAATTGGACAGGGCGCGAACACCGGGGAGCTGTTTTTT.